This T cell receptor beta chain stems from a study of CD8+ T cells in alopecia areata (dated by TCRdb to the late 2010s). Context from the whole study: Treated patients were enrolled in an open-label pilot trial of oral tofacitinib at 5 to 10 mg twice daily for moderate-to-severe alopecia areata. Patients stayed on tofacitinib for 6 to 18 months and then had 6 months of follow-up off drug so that delayed response and recurrence could be assessed. For the treated patients, the SALT score, which quantifies what percentage of scalp surface area is affected, served as the measure of disease severity. The study used high-throughput TCRbeta sequencing to examine T cell clonal expansion in alopecia areata, in both the C3H/HeJ mouse model and human patients. Human TCRbeta sequencing covered scalp tissue and sorted CD4+ and CD8+ peripheral blood T cells from patchy and totalis/universalis alopecia areata patients and healthy controls. Biopsies were taken from tofacitinib-treated patients at baseline and again at 4 and 24 weeks into treatment, and several of those patients also had a later scalp biopsy. Clonality in the scalp was compared among normal scalp (n=4), patchy alopecia areata scalp (n=8), and alopecia totalis/universalis scalp (n=8). RNA was extracted with the PAXgene miRNA kit for fixed scalp, the miRNeasy kit for PBMCs, and the RNeasy kit for mouse skin. TCRbeta CDR3 regions were amplified by immunoSEQ multiplex PCR using 35 Vbeta forward and 13 Jbeta reverse primers. The paper as a whole reports these results and caveats: During tofacitinib treatment, many expanded lesional clones stuck around in both scalp and blood, and this persistence may partly explain why relapse happens after treatment is stopped. Resident alphabeta T cells in normal human skin are also sequenced, complicating scalp TCR repertoire analysis, unlike mouse skin dominated by gammadelta T cells. Because the treated cohort was small and included a single nonresponder, larger studies are needed to assess links between baseline CD8+ expansion and response. TCR sequences shared between patients were less clear than in mice, possibly partly because of HLA diversity in the patient population. Tofacitinib significantly lowered scalp clonality and the number of expanded CD8+ clones among the top 100 scalp clones. Higher clonality and more expanded CD8+ clones were observed in lesional scalp than in normal scalp, particularly in alopecia totalis/universalis, a finding suggestive of antigenic drive.

Taken with the paper, the label for time point translates to: 4 weeks on oral tofacitinib. The sample's treatment or condition, from its label and the paper: oral pan-JAK inhibitor, 5-10 mg twice daily. Peripheral blood and lesional scalp punch biopsies were obtained from patients with alopecia areata. PBMCs were isolated by density centrifugation and stained for CD3, CD4 and CD8, and CD4+ and CD8+ T cells were sorted on a FACSAria. Library construction relied on the immunoSEQ multiplex PCR assay. RNA was extracted from all samples and reverse transcribed into cDNA as template for TCR sequencing. First-strand cDNA was synthesized using SuperScript III with a 2:1 mix of oligo-dT and random hexamers. A synthetic immune receptor repertoire was used to gauge amplification bias, and whatever bias remained was removed computationally. In the paper's pipeline: Raw reads were preprocessed for error removal, and CDR3 was defined according to IMGT conventions as running from the conserved cysteine to phenylalanine. Clonality was calculated as 1 minus Shannon entropy normalized by log2 of the number of productive unique TCRs. Whether each scalp clone was CD4 or CD8 was inferred by checking scalp TCRbeta sequences against the CD4 and CD8 repertoires from sorted blood. This immuneACCESS table, as held by TCRdb, lists in-frame sequences with V and J called but not all clones. Of the missing ones, under half trace to an unresolved V gene in checked studies; the others have no known cause. The V and J calls and clone size are taken from that table; D and trimming were inferred from the DNA. Recorded for this sample are about 120,000 clones; 53% of them occurred a single time. Together, the top ten hold just over 0.45% of the sample.

Points on this clone: Its antigen has not been determined. Nothing much larger sits one base from this clone, and base qualities are not available.

The CDR3 measures 14 amino acids from cysteine to phenylalanine. Of all the DNA, just the CDR3 is kept, 42 bases in frame from base 1. For CDR1 and CDR2, the germline V gene lists SQVTM and ANQGSEA. The germline V and J ends show losses of 4 bases and 7 bases respectively, and no gene match explains 6 bases of the junction. The TCR comes from a human donor with alopecia areata. The sample in question was CD4+ T cells sorted from blood, obtained at week 4, from a patient treated with tofacitinib. Recombination joined TRBV29-1 with TRBJ1-4; TRBD1 matches 10 bases in the middle. The sequenced DNA is TGCAGCGTTGCCCGGACAGGGGGAGGTGAAAAACTGTTTTTT. Its translation reads: CSVARTGGGEKLFF. This CDR3, with the reference TRBV29-1 and TRBJ1-4 proteins standing in past its ends, gives the full variable domain SAVISQKPSRDICQRGTSLTIQCQVDSQVTMMFWYRQQPGQSLTLIATANQGSEATYESGFVIDKFPISRPNLTFSTLTVSNMSPEDSSIYLCSVARTGGGEKLFFGSGTQLSVL.